Included here is one T cell receptor beta chain sequence, with context. Clones were sequenced by immunoSEQ multiplex PCR, and TCRdb holds only the in-frame ones, with some missing. The sample lists about 200,000 clones; roughly 94% were seen once. The CDR3 loop spans 16 amino acids. V dropped 4 bases and J dropped 4 bases, with 18 bases sitting between them. Germline values: CDR1 SGDLS, CDR2 YYNGEE. The record originates from a study of T cell responses to AZD1222 COVID-19 vaccine. The chain carries TRBV9 and TRBJ2-1, with D possibly TRBD2 on 6 matching bases. The source was peripheral blood, collected 28 days after the second dose of the MenACWY control vaccine. The sequence was obtained from an adult who received the MenACWY meningococcal vaccine as a control. CDR3 sequence reads: CASSFRNGGAYNEQFF. CDR3 bases: TGTGCCAGCAGCTTCCGTAACGGCGGGGCTTACAATGAGCAGTTCTTC.